This is a list of T cell receptor beta chains from one sample in a study of shared clonotypes between healthy human individuals. Sequencing used immunoSEQ multiplex PCR; TCRdb keeps in-frame clones, though not all of them. The table has about 2 million clones, just under 95% seen once; the top ten hold about 1.1%. Material: naive CD8+ T cells sorted from blood. The source of these receptors is a man aged 18 to 35 in good health. Both conserved end residues are part of each CDR3. D genes are given only for firm matches. For some rows the clone size is stated as once, few or many, or as a class when expanded; others skip it.

D,V,size,J,DNA,CDR3
TRBD1,TRBV5-6,NA,TRBJ2-2,TGTGCCAGCAGCTGGGACAGGGGAACCGGGGAGCTGTTTTTT,CASSWDRGTGELFF
NA,TRBV10-3,NA,TRBJ2-3,TGTGCCATCAGTGACGGGGGGCTCGAGGATACGCAGTATTTT,CAISDGGLEDTQYF
NA,TRBV4-3,once,TRBJ2-3,TGCGCCAGCAGCCAAGAGTCGCTTACAGATACGCAGTATTTT,CASSQESLTDTQYF
NA,TRBV30,NA,TRBJ2-2,TGTGCCTGGAGCCAAGGCGGGGAGCTGTTTTTT,CAWSQGGELFF
NA,TRBV4-1,NA,TRBJ2-1,TGCGCCAGCAGCCAAGATTTGGCGGGGTACAATGAGCAGTTCTTC,CASSQDLAGYNEQFF
TRBD1,TRBV23-1,NA,TRBJ1-6,TGCGCCAGCAGTCAATCGGCAGGGGGGACAGGGGGATTTAACTCACCCCTCCACTTT,CASSQSAGGTGGFNSPLHF
TRBD2,TRBV5-4,NA,TRBJ2-3,TGTGCCAGCAGCAAATCGAATAGCGGGAGGGCAGATACGCAGTATTTT,CASSKSNSGRADTQYF
TRBD2,TRBV28,NA,TRBJ2-7,TGTGCCAGCAGTTTATACCCCGGGACTACAGGAAAACTAGCGGGGGGGCAGATCTACGAGCAGTACTTC,CASSLYPGTTGKLAGGQIYEQYF
NA,TRBV2,once,TRBJ2-1,TGTGCCACCGTGACATCGCAGGCTGGAGGCTCCTACAATGAGCAGTTCTTC,CATVTSQAGGSYNEQFF
TRBD1,TRBV19,NA,TRBJ2-7,TGTGCCAGTAGTGTCGGACAGGGGAGCGAGCAGTACTTC,CASSVGQGSEQYF
TRBD1,TRBV5-1,NA,TRBJ2-2,TGCGCCAGCAGCCCCCCTCCGGGACAGTCTGCCGGGGAGCTGTTTTTT,CASSPPPGQSAGELFF
TRBD1,TRBV28,NA,TRBJ1-2,TGTGCCAGCAGGGTGACAGGGGACTATGGCTACACCTTC,CASRVTGDYGYTF
NA,TRBV7-9,NA,TRBJ2-2,TGTGCCAGCAGCTTAAAGGAGGGAGTTGACACCGGGGAGCTGTTTTTT,CASSLKEGVDTGELFF
NA,TRBV6-5,NA,TRBJ2-3,TGTGCCAGCAGTTACGTTGGGGACACAGATACGCAGTATTTT,CASSYVGDTDTQYF
TRBD1,TRBV7-2,NA,TRBJ1-1,TGTGCCAGCAGCTTAGTAACAGGGGGCGGGAGGGGAGCTTTCTTT,CASSLVTGGGRGAFF
TRBD2,TRBV6-1,NA,TRBJ2-7,TGTGCCAGCAGATGGACTAGCGGGGTGTACGAGCAGTACTTC,CASRWTSGVYEQYF
NA,TRBV30,NA,TRBJ1-2,TGTGCCTGGATTCCATGGGGGGGCTATGGCTACACCTTC,CAWIPWGGYGYTF
NA,TRBV28,NA,TRBJ1-1,TGTGCCAGCAGTTCGGAATCCTGGTGGACTGAAGCTTTCTTT,CASSSESWWTEAFF
TRBD1,TRBV13,NA,TRBJ1-2,TGTGCCAGCAGCTTAGGACTAAGTGGGACAGGGGTTAACTATGGCTACACCTTC,CASSLGLSGTGVNYGYTF
NA,TRBV19,NA,TRBJ1-1,TGTGCCAGTAGTCTGGTGGGTGGCACTGAAGCTTTCTTT,CASSLVGGTEAFF
TRBD2,TRBV5-1,NA,TRBJ2-4,TGCGCCAGCAGCCCCCGACTAAGCGGGGGGGACAAAAACATTCAGTACTTC,CASSPRLSGGDKNIQYF
NA,TRBV12-5,NA,TRBJ2-7,TGTGCTAGTCAGTACGGGCCCTACGAGCAGTACTTC,CASQYGPYEQYF
NA,TRBV6-5,NA,TRBJ1-4,TGTGCCAGCAGTTTAAGTGGGTGGTCTAATGAAAAACTGTTTTTT,CASSLSGWSNEKLFF
TRBD2,TRBV9,NA,TRBJ2-7,TGTGCCAGCAGCGTGTCTAGCGGGTTGGGGGACGAGCAGTACTTC,CASSVSSGLGDEQYF